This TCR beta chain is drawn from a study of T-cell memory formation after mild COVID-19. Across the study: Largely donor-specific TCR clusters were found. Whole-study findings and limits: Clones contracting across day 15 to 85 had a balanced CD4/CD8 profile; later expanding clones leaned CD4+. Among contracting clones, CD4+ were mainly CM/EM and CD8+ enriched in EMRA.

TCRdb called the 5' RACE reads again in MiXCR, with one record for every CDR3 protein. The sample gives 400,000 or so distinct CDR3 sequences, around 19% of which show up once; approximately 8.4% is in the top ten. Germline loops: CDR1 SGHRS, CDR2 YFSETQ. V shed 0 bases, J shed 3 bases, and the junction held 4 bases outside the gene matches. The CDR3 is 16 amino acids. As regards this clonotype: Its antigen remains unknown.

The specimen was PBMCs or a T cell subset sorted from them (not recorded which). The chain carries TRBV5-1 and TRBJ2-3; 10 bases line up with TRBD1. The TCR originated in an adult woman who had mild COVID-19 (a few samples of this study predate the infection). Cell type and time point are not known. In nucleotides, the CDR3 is TGCGCCAGCAGCTTGGACCGGACAGGGGGAACAGATACGCAGTATTTT. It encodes CASSLDRTGGTDTQYF.